One T cell receptor beta chain is described in this entry. Its specificity is unknown. These data originate in a study of cytomegalovirus exposure and HLA in healthy donors. PCR amplification relied on 60 Vbeta primers (plus 13 Jbeta primers). The repertoire was sequenced with immunoSEQ multiplex PCR; TCRdb's copy has only in-frame clones and lacks some. The sample includes some 150,000 clones, 76% of them seen just once. In germline, CDR1 is SNHLY, CDR2 FYNNEI. Trimming stripped 6 bases from V and 1 base from J, with 12 bases between. The CDR3 runs to 14 residues. Findings of the study overall: About 87% or about 30% of the time was how often most TCR beta V segments were productive, according to an earlier analysis. A highly shared variant cluster was judged a likely technical artifact. Analyzed later, association rates of TCRs varied across HLA loci, with DRB1 most and HLA-C fewest.

Material: PBMCs. The receptor was derived from a man aged 18 to 29 in good health and CMV-seronegative. The rearrangement links TRBV2 to TRBJ1-1; D unresolved. In nucleotides, the CDR3 is TGTGCCAGCAGAGCTTATGAGGGGAACACTGAAGCTTTCTTT. Translated: CASRAYEGNTEAFF.